The next 21 T cell receptor beta chains were all read from a single sample in a study of regulatory T cells in long-lasting Graves disease. The time point denotes: newly diagnosed GD, antithyroid drugs for less than 3 months. After RNA was extracted from PBMCs, the TCR library was made from it. Researchers made TCR beta libraries by using iRepertoire HTBI primers and running Arm-PCR on CDR3 regions. TCRdb reanalysed the multiplex PCR reads using MiXCR and keeps one entry per CDR3 protein. The sample has about 520,000 distinct CDR3 sequences, 9.5% to 15% seen once. This sample was also put to use in a study of T cells in Graves' hyperthyroidism and ophthalmopathy.

Material: peripheral blood mononuclear cells (PBMCs), obtained at new diagnosis, from a patient treated with antithyroid drugs. The source is a woman aged 25-40 years with Graves disease.

Many counts were recorded for this clonotype. The chain carries TRBV7-2 and TRBJ1-1, with D uncertain. Germline V gene lookup returns CDR1 SGHTA and CDR2 FQGNSA. V was cut by 2 bases and J by 5 bases, with 12 bases left in between. The CDR3 length is 14 residues. CDR3 sequence: CASSLHGKATEAFF. Written as DNA, the CDR3 is TGTGCCAGCAGCTTACATGGAAAGGCGACTGAAGCTTTCTTT.

This clonotype was recorded at least ten times. The chain employs TRBV5-1 and TRBJ2-5; D possibly corresponds to TRBD1 (5 bases). Germline lookup yields CDR1 SGHRS and CDR2 YFSETQ. The CDR3 has 14 residues. Deletions cut 2 bases from V and 5 bases from J, with 13 bases between. CDR3 nucleotide sequence: TGCGCCAGCAGCTTATTGACAGTAGAGGAGACCCAGTACTTC. This encodes CASSLLTVEETQYF.

The V call is TRBV4-1, the J call TRBJ1-1; D call uncertain. This CDR3 contains 13 residues. V lost 0 bases to trimming and J lost 5 bases, with 7 bases between them. The germline V gene encodes CDR1 MGHRA and CDR2 YSYEKL. The DNA for the CDR3 is TGCGCCAGCAGCCAAGAGACAAGAACTGAAGCTTTCTTT. It translates to CASSQETRTEAFF.

The chain combines TRBV3-1 with TRBJ2-5; no reliable D call. This CDR3 has 11 residues. The germline gives CDR1 LGHDT, CDR2 YNNKEL (reference sequence). Trimming left V 7 bases short and J 4 bases short, with 7 bases between. The CDR3 DNA reads as TGTGCCAGCAATATGGGAGAGACCCAGTACTTC. It translates to CASNMGETQYF.

Ten or more counts support this clonotype. V is TRBV4-3 and J is TRBJ2-2, with 10 bases aligning to TRBD1. CDR1 is LGHNA, CDR2 YSLEER, per germline. The trim removed 0 bases at V and 6 bases at J, leaving 4 bases unmatched. CDR3 length equals 16 residues. CDR3 sequence reads: CASSQDGTGEAGELFF. In DNA form, the CDR3 reads TGCGCCAGCAGCCAAGACGGGACAGGGGAGGCCGGGGAGCTGTTTTTT.

This clonotype was observed a handful of times. J is TRBJ1-2 and V is TRBV5-4; TRBD1 might be the D (5 bases). CDR1 is SGHNT and CDR2 is YYREEE in the germline V gene (reference sequence). This CDR3 region has 14 residues. Trimming left V 0 bases short and J 8 bases short, with 14 bases between. CDR3 amino acids: CASSLGGVEGGYTF. The CDR3 DNA reads as TGTGCCAGCAGCTTGGGAGGCGTGGAGGGGGGCTACACCTTC. The entire variable domain, with the rest obtained from reference TRBV5-4 and TRBJ1-2, is as follows: ETGVTQSPTHLIKTRGQQVTLRCSSQSGHNTVSWYQQALGQGPQFIFQYYREEENGRGNFPPRFSGLQFPNYSSELNVNALELDDSALYLCASSLGGVEGGYTFGSGTRLTVV.

V usage is TRBV12-3 or TRBV12-4 and J usage is TRBJ2-7; D is possibly TRBD1 or TRBD2 (6 bases each). V was shortened by 6 bases and J by 9 bases, with 21 bases between the two germline ends. The CDR3 extends over 14 amino acids. In DNA, the CDR3 is TGTGCCAGCAGCCCAAGGGGGAACGGGCGGGGGCAGTACTTC. This sequence encodes CASSPRGNGRGQYF.

This clonotype was observed a handful of times. This chain links TRBV19 with TRBJ2-1; 9 bases map to TRBD2. There are 16 residues in the CDR3. Germline loops: CDR1 LNHDA, CDR2 SQIVND (reference sequence). V lost 1 base, J lost 4 bases, and 5 bases stayed unmatched. The CDR3 protein is CASSIVSAGGYNEQFF. CDR3 nucleotide sequence: TGTGCCAGTAGTATAGTTTCGGCGGGAGGGTACAATGAGCAGTTCTTC.

The rearrangement links TRBV28 to TRBJ2-5; D gene ambiguous. Germline values: CDR1 MDHEN, CDR2 SYDVKM. There are 13 residues in the CDR3. V was cut by 4 bases and J by 4 bases, with 10 bases left in between. Written as DNA, the CDR3 is TGTGCCAGCAGTTCGCCGGAACGAGAGACCCAGTACTTC. It specifies CASSSPERETQYF.

This clonotype showed up many times. V is TRBV7-2 and J is TRBJ1-2, with D perhaps matching TRBD1 (5 bases). The germline V and J ends were trimmed by 0 bases and 5 bases, with 7 bases remaining between them. The CDR3 runs 13 residues. Germline V gene lookup returns CDR1 SGHTA and CDR2 FQGNSA. CDR3 protein: CASSLAAGYGYTF. In DNA, the CDR3 is TGTGCCAGCAGCTTAGCGGCAGGGTATGGCTACACCTTC. The full variable domain, completed using reference TRBV7-2 and TRBJ1-2, is GAGVSQSPSNKVTEKGKDVELRCDPISGHTALYWYRQSLGQGLEFLIYFQGNSAPDKSGLPSDRFSAERTGGSVSTLTIQRTQQEDSAVYLCASSLAAGYGYTFGSGTRLTVV.

This clonotype was recorded many times. The CDR3 region is CASSWLQGNEQFF. The CDR3 nucleotides read TGTGCCAGCAGTTGGCTACAGGGTAATGAGCAGTTCTTC. The chain uses TRBV27 and TRBJ2-1; possible D gene TRBD1, 6 bases. Trimming took 4 bases from V and 7 from J, leaving 11 bases between them. This CDR3 has 13 amino acids. Germline lookup yields CDR1 MNHEY and CDR2 SMNVEV (reference sequence).

This clonotype was picked up many times. This chain connects TRBV15 to TRBJ2-1, with a tentative D call TRBD1 (5 bases). The CDR3 has 16 amino acids. V lost 2 bases and J lost 3, with 14 bases in between. The germline V gene encodes CDR1 LNHNV and CDR2 YYDKDF (reference sequence). In nucleotides, the CDR3 is TGTGCCACCAGCAGAAAGACAGCTAGTGTCTACAATGAGCAGTTCTTC. Translated: CATSRKTASVYNEQFF. The full variable domain, its missing parts supplied by reference TRBV15 and TRBJ2-1, is DAMVIQNPRYQVTQFGKPVTLSCSQTLNHNVMYWYQQKSSQAPKLLFHYYDKDFNNEADTPDNFQSRRPNTSFCFLDIRSPGLGDTAMYLCATSRKTASVYNEQFFGPGTRLTVL.

Comment on this clonotype: A read error may account for a junction end that differs from germline. The rearrangement links TRBV9 to TRBJ2-3; D uncertain. The CDR3 spans 12 residues. Germline V gene lookup returns CDR1 SGDLS and CDR2 YYNGEE. The CDR3 sequence is CASSVEFGVFNF. DNA of the CDR3: TGTGCCAGCAGCGTAGAGTTTGGGGTCTTCAACTTT.

This clonotype was recorded at least ten times. J is TRBJ1-1 and V is TRBV18, with 9 bases fitting TRBD1. The length of the CDR3 is 17 residues. Trimming cost V 1 base and J 1 base; bases outside gene matches: 7. Germline CDR1 is KGHSH and CDR2 is LQKENI. CDR3 sequence (DNA): TGTGCCAGCTCACCACAGCACAGGGGGCGGCCGAACACTGAAGCTTTCTTT. Residues: CASSPQHRGRPNTEAFF.

Note on this clonotype: This may stem from a read error, because a much larger clone lies one nucleotide away. V is TRBV12-3 or TRBV12-4 and J is TRBJ1-3; possible D gene TRBD1, 5 bases. CDR3 length equals 14 residues. Trimming stripped 5 bases from V and 7 bases from J, with 15 bases between. This CDR3 is CASSLGDLYNTIYF. The CDR3 nucleotides read TGTGCCAGCAGTCTAGGGGACCTCTACAACACCATATATTTT.

V usage is TRBV4-3 and J usage is TRBJ2-7; no clear D gene. V was clipped by 1 base and J by 0 bases, with 10 bases between them. CDR3 length: 15 residues. Germline V gene data show CDR1 as LGHNA and CDR2 as YSLEER. Here the CDR3 reads CASSQVLGSSYEQYF. Here the CDR3 DNA reads TGCGCCAGCAGCCAAGTCCTGGGAAGCTCCTACGAGCAGTACTTC.

This clonotype showed up many times. The chain recombines TRBV7-3 with TRBJ2-7; no reliable D call. The CDR3 totals 13 residues. Trimming cost V 5 bases and J 9 bases, with 17 bases left between them. CDR1 is SGHTA, CDR2 FQGTGA, per germline. The CDR3 loop reads CASSRPGPAPQYF. DNA for the CDR3: TGTGCCAGCAGCCGTCCCGGACCCGCCCCGCAGTACTTC.

This clonotype has more than one count but fewer than ten. In DNA form, the CDR3 reads TGTGCCTGGAGTGTAGAGGAGGGCTACACCTTC. This gives the protein CAWSVEEGYTF. The chain couples TRBV30 to TRBJ1-2; D call uncertain. The CDR3 extends over 11 amino acids. Germline assignment: CDR1 GTSNPN and CDR2 SVGIG (reference sequence). V dropped 0 bases and J dropped 8 bases, with 7 bases sitting between them.

This clonotype was picked up many times. CDR3 sequence (DNA): TGTGCCAGCAGCCAGGACAATTCACCCCTCCACTTT. Residues: CASSQDNSPLHF. The chain links TRBV7-9 to TRBJ1-6; D call uncertain. Trimming took off 5 bases at V and 7 bases at J, with 6 bases between the two ends. CDR3 length: 12 residues. CDR1 is SEHNR, CDR2 FQNEAQ, per germline (reference sequence).

This clonotype has a count of ten or more. The chain is built from TRBV28 and TRBJ2-5; TRBD1 is a possible D gene (6 bases). V lost 2 bases to trimming and J lost 4 bases, with 20 bases between them. This CDR3 spans 17 amino acids. Per germline, CDR1 MDHEN and CDR2 SYDVKM. CDR3 protein: CASSLPRIRSRGETQYF. CDR3 DNA: TGTGCCAGCAGTTTACCACGAATTCGATCCAGGGGAGAGACCCAGTACTTC.

The CDR3 sequence is CASTPSGRLADTQYF. DNA for the CDR3: TGTGCCAGCACCCCTTCGGGCCGACTAGCGGATACGCAGTATTTT. V usage is TRBV6-2 or TRBV6-3 and J usage is TRBJ2-3; TRBD2 aligns across 8 bases. The CDR3 is 15 amino acids. V was clipped by 7 bases and J by 6 bases; unmatched bases: 12. Germline values: CDR1 MNHEY, CDR2 SVGEGT.